The sequence of this T cell receptor (beta chain) was determined in a study of spatial heterogeneity in lung cancer. The CDR3 runs to 15 residues. With V trimmed by 4 bases and J by 4 bases, 3 bases remained unmatched. The germline gives CDR1 SNHLY, CDR2 FYNNEI. Study-level results: Resection blood, more than follow-up blood, showed ubiquitous expanded tumor TCRs.

The table lists this clonotype with many counts. Its target is not known. Time point given: sample taken at primary tumor resection. Unsorted samples of tumor, nontumor lung or frozen PBMC had their whole RNA sequenced. In TCRdb, the 5' RACE reads were re-called with MiXCR into one record per CDR3 protein. Among under 100,000 distinct CDR3 sequences listed, roughly 10% were seen once. This TCR was sampled from a male donor with early-stage non-small cell lung cancer. V gene TRBV2 combines with J gene TRBJ2-1; 11 nucleotides match TRBD2. The sequencing here drew on PBMCs, taken at surgery. This CDR3 is CASSATSGSYNEQFF. For the CDR3, the DNA is TGTGCCAGCAGTGCAACTAGCGGGAGTTACAATGAGCAGTTCTTC.